The clone carrying this T cell receptor beta chain was seen more than once but under ten times. What it recognizes is unknown. This sample was included in a study of T cells after yellow fever vaccination. Study-wide results and caveats: Contaminants from the bulk population, in the form of abundant clonotypes, could be found in FACS-sorted repertoires. Most primary-vaccination clones reappeared after the booster (about 95% CD4, approximately 88% CD8).

Looked up from germline, CDR1 is SGDLS and CDR2 is YYNGEE. The CDR3 has 14 amino acids. Between the trimmed V and J ends, which lost 0 bases and 6 bases, there was a span of 10 bases. TCRdb recomputed calls from the 5' RACE reads with MiXCR, one row per CDR3 protein. The repertoire consists of 280,000 or so distinct CDR3 sequences, with 7.5% to 9.5% occurring once and the leading ten covering approximately 3.3%. The TCR comes from a man younger than 30 who received the YFV17D yellow fever vaccine. Sequencing used CD4+ T cells sorted from PBMCs, obtained 5 days after the yellow fever booster vaccination. The genes are TRBV9 and TRBJ2-1; a weak D match, TRBD2 (5 bases). The CDR3 loop reads CASSVDQSGNEQFF. For the CDR3, the DNA is TGTGCCAGCAGCGTAGACCAGAGCGGCAATGAGCAGTTCTTC.